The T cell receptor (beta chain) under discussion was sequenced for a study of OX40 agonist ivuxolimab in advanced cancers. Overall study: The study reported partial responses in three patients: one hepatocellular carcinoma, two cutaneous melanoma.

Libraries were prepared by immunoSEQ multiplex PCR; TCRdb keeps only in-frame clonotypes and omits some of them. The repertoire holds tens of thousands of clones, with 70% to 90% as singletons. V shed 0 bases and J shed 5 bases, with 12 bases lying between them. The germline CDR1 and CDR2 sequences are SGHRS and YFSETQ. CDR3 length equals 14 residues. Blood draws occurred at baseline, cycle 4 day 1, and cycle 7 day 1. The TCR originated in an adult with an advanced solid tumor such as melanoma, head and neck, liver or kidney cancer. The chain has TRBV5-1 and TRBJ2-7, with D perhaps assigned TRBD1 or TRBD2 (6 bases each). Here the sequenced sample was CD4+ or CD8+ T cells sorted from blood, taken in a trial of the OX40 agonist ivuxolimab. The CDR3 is CASSLDGGRNEQYF. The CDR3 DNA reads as TGCGCCAGCAGCTTGGATGGGGGGCGCAACGAGCAGTACTTC.